The next 2 T cell receptor beta chains were all read from a single sample in a study of T cells in localized non-small cell lung cancer. Method: immunoSEQ multiplex PCR; TCRdb's copy keeps in-frame clones and lacks some. The data show 1,100 or so clones, roughly 32% seen once. This sample comprised normal lung tissue next to the tumor, obtained before any cancer treatment. The source of these receptors is a female donor older than 55 with stage II lung adenocarcinoma.

This clone was observed a handful of times. J is TRBJ2-1 and V is TRBV29-1; no firm D call. Trimming pared 6 bases from V and 7 bases from J, leaving 13 bases between. Germline values: CDR1 SQVTM, CDR2 ANQGSEA. The CDR3 contains 12 residues. CDR3 amino acids: CSVSPPGNEQFF. DNA for the CDR3: TGCAGCGTCTCACCCCCGGGTAATGAGCAGTTCTTC.

The chain carries TRBV18 and TRBJ1-4; 8 nucleotides line up with TRBD1. Looked up from germline, CDR1 is KGHSH and CDR2 is LQKENI. The CDR3 consists of 19 residues. Germline trimming cut 6 bases from V and 7 bases from J; bases unmatched to any gene: 22. The CDR3 DNA is TGTGCCAGCTCTCCGAGACGCGGGACAGGAGTCTCCATACCTGAAAAACTGTTTTTT. Translated: CASSPRRGTGVSIPEKLFF.